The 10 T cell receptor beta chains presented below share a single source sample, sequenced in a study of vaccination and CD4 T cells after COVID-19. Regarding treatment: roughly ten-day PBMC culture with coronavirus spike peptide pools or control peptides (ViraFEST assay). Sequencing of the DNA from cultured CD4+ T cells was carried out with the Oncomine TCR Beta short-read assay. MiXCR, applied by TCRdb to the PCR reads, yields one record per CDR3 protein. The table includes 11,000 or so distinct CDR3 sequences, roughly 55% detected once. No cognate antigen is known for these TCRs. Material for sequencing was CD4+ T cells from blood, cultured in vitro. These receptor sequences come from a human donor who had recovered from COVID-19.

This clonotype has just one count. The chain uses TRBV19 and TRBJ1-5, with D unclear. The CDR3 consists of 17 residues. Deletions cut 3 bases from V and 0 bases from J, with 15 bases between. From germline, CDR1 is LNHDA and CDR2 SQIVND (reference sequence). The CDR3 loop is CASSIAVGLSSNQPQHF. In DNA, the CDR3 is TGTGCCAGTAGTATTGCAGTGGGGTTGAGTAGCAATCAGCCCCAGCATTTT. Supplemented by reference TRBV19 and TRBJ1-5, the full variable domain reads DGGITQSPKYLFRKEGQNVTLSCEQNLNHDAMYWYRQDPGQGLRLIYYSQIVNDFQKGDIAEGYSVSREKKESFPLTVTSAQKNPTAFYLCASSIAVGLSSNQPQHFGDGTRLSIL.

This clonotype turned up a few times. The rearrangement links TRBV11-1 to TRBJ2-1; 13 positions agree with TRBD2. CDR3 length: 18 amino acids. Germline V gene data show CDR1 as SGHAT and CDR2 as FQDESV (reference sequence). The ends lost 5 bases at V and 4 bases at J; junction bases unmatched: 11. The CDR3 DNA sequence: TGTGCCAGCAGCCACCCCCGGACTAGCGGGAGCACGTACAATGAGCAGTTCTTC. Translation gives CASSHPRTSGSTYNEQFF.

In DNA, the CDR3 is TGCAGTGCCCCGGCGGGGGGAAGGTACACTGAAGCTTTCTTT. Protein sequence: CSAPAGGRYTEAFF. The J gene is TRBJ1-1, the V gene TRBV20-1, with D tentatively TRBD1 (5 bases). The CDR3 runs 14 residues. CDR1 and CDR2 (germline): DFQATT, SNEGSKA (reference sequence). Trimming stripped 6 bases from V and 3 bases from J, with 17 bases between.

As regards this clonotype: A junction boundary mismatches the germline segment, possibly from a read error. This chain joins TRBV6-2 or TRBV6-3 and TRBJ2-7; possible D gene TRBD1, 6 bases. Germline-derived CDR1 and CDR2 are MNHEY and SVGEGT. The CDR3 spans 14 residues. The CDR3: CATSSPTGTIFSPF. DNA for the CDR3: TGTGCCACCAGTTCCCCAACCGGGACAATTTTTTCCCCGTTC.

The CDR3 DNA follows: TGTGCCAGCAGCAAAGAGCCGGGAAGACGGTGCAATGAGCAGTTCTTC. This codes for CASSKEPGRRCNEQFF. The chain employs TRBV21-1 and TRBJ2-1; TRBD1, the D gene given by the table, was not confirmed from the DNA. TRBV21-1 corresponds to a pseudogene. This CDR3 is built from 16 residues.

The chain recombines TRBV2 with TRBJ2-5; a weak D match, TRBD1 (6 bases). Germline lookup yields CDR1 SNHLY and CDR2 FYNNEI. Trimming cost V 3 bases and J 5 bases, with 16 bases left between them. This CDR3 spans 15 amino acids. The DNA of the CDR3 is TGTGCCAGCAGTGATAAGGGGATTCAGGGGGAGACCCAGTACTTC. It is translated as CASSDKGIQGETQYF.

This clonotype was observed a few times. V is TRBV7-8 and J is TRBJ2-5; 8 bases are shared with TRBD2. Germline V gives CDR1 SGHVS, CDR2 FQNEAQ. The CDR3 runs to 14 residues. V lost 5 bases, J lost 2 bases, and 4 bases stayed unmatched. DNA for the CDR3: TGTGCCAGCAGCCCCAGACTAGCGCAAGAGACCCAGTACTTC. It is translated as CASSPRLAQETQYF.

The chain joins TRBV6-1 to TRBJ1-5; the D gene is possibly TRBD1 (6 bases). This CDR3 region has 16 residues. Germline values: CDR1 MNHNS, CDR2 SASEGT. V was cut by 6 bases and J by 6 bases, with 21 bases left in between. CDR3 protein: CASSLNRVGNGQPQHF. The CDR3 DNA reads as TGTGCCAGCAGCCTTAACAGGGTAGGAAACGGTCAGCCCCAGCATTTT.

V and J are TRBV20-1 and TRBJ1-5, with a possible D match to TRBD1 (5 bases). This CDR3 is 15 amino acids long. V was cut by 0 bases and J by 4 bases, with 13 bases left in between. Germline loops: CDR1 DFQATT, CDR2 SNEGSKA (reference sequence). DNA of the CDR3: TGCAGTGCTAGAGATCGGGTGCAGGGTAATCAGCCCCAGCATTTT. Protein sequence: CSARDRVQGNQPQHF.

Here the CDR3 reads CAWQSDRDQPQHF. The CDR3 DNA reads TGTGCCTGGCAATCCGACAGGGATCAGCCCCAGCATTTT. This rearrangement joins TRBV30 to TRBJ1-5, with TRBD1 identical over 7 bases. The CDR3 length is 13 residues. V was clipped by 5 bases and J by 5 bases; unmatched bases: 6. From germline, CDR1 is GTSNPN and CDR2 SVGIG (reference sequence).